Below, 3 T cell receptor beta chains from the same sample are listed, as sequenced in a study of immune evolution from preneoplasia to lung adenocarcinoma. Produced via immunoSEQ multiplex PCR; TCRdb's table is partial and in-frame only. The sample lists some 37,000 clones; 74% were seen once. Sequences were obtained from FFPE invasive lung adenocarcinoma tissue. Receptors originate from a person in their sixties or seventies with lung adenocarcinoma.

This chain links TRBV4-1 with TRBJ1-1; D is possibly TRBD1 (6 bases). The germline CDR1 and CDR2 sequences are MGHRA and YSYEKL. Trimming removed 1 base from V and 1 base from J, with 13 bases in between. The CDR3 runs to 16 residues. This chain's CDR3 is CASSQGGGIPNTEAFF. The CDR3 DNA follows: TGCGCCAGCAGCCAAGGAGGGGGGATCCCGAACACTGAAGCTTTCTTT.

The V gene is TRBV18, the J gene TRBJ2-1; the match to TRBD2 covers 10 bases. The germline CDR1 and CDR2 sequences are KGHSH and LQKENI. This CDR3 region has 17 residues. V shed 3 bases, J shed 10 bases, and the junction held 15 bases outside the gene matches. In DNA form, the CDR3 reads TGTGCCAGCTCACCCGCCCGGGCAGCGGGAGGGCCAGCCGAGCAGTTCTTC. It encodes CASSPARAAGGPAEQFF.

This clone was detected only a few times. V is TRBV7-2 and J is TRBJ2-3; 12 nucleotides match TRBD2. CDR1 is SGHTA, CDR2 FQGNSA, per germline. The V segment lost 6 bases and the J segment 5 bases; nucleotides outside the gene matches: 6. This CDR3 has 15 amino acids. Written as DNA, the CDR3 is TGTGCCAGCAGTCCGACTAGCGGGAGTCTAGATACGCAGTATTTT. Amino acid sequence: CASSPTSGSLDTQYF.